The 29 T cell receptor beta chains listed next were all sequenced from one sample in a study of T cells in Graves' hyperthyroidism and ophthalmopathy. Amplified TCR beta CDR3 regions came from RNA transcripts. RT-PCR in the first round (using the HTBI primer set) targeted the TCR CDR3. TCRdb reprocessed the multiplex PCR reads via MiXCR and lists one record per CDR3 protein. The sample includes 620,000 or so distinct CDR3 sequences, about 14% of them seen just once. Sequencing was performed on blood. These receptor sequences come from a woman aged 50 to 60 with Graves' ophthalmopathy.

Many counts were recorded for this clonotype. The chain is built from TRBV18 and TRBJ2-1; 7 bases line up with TRBD2. Germline CDR1 KGHSH, CDR2 LQKENI. CDR3 size: 16 residues. The V gene end was trimmed by 4 bases and the J gene end by 7 bases; junction bases not matched to a gene: 13. CDR3 sequence (DNA): TGTGCCAGCTCACAGAGTTCCCTAGCGGAGAGGAATGAGCAGTTCTTC. Residues: CASSQSSLAERNEQFF.

This clonotype was detected many times. The chain links TRBV28 to TRBJ2-2, with unresolved D. This CDR3 spans 15 amino acids. Germline loops: CDR1 MDHEN, CDR2 SYDVKM. V lost 7 bases and J lost 1, with 13 bases in between. The chain's CDR3 is CASNVFSGNTGELFF. The CDR3 region has the DNA TGTGCCAGCAACGTATTCTCAGGGAACACCGGGGAGCTGTTTTTT. The full variable domain, with the rest looked up from reference TRBV28 and TRBJ2-2, is DVKVTQSSRYLVKRTGEKVFLECVQDMDHENMFWYRQDPGLGLRLIYFSYDVKMKEKGDIPEGYSVSREKKERFSLILESASTNQTSMYLCASNVFSGNTGELFFGEGSRLTVL.

Remarks on this clonotype: It may be a read error: a sequence one base away is much more abundant. The CDR3 DNA is TGTGCTAGTGGTTTGGCGACTAGCGGGTGCGAGCAGTACTTC. Its translation is CASGLATSGCEQYF. J is TRBJ2-7 and V is TRBV12-5, with 10 bases aligning to TRBD2. The germline V gene has CDR1 LGHNT and CDR2 FRNRAP. The CDR3 has 14 residues. J gave up 6 bases and V 1 base, and 3 bases lay outside the gene matches.

As to this clonotype: A much larger clone is a single base away; this may be a read error. In DNA form, the CDR3 reads TGTGCTAGTGGTCCCGACCTCGGGTTTGTGCAGTTCTTC. As protein: CASGPDLGFVQFF. The chain has TRBV12-5 and TRBJ2-1; D uncertain. The CDR3 runs 13 residues. Germline V gene data show CDR1 as LGHNT and CDR2 as FRNRAP. V was cut by 5 bases and J by 12 bases, with 17 bases left in between.

This chain links TRBV24-1 with TRBJ2-2; D assignment may be TRBD1 or TRBD2 (5 bases each). The germline CDR1 and CDR2 sequences are KGHDR and SFDVKD. The CDR3 consists of 15 residues. V lost 1 base to trimming and J lost 6 bases, with 11 bases between them. CDR3 loop: CATSDFGDVAGELFF. In DNA, the CDR3 is TGTGCCACCAGTGATTTTGGGGACGTGGCCGGGGAGCTGTTTTTT.

This clonotype came up many times. The chain has TRBV27 and TRBJ1-2; 9 nucleotides align to TRBD1. Germline V gene sequence: CDR1 MNHEY, CDR2 SMNVEV (reference sequence). This CDR3 comprises 14 residues. V trimming: 6 bases; J trimming: 2 bases; junction bases outside the gene matches: 4. CDR3 in DNA: TGTGCCAGCAGCCGTACAGGGGGCAACTATGGCTACACCTTC. It specifies CASSRTGGNYGYTF.

The chain joins TRBV2 to TRBJ1-5, with 9 bases lining up with TRBD1. With 0 bases clipped from V and 6 bases from J, the junction kept 6 bases outside the gene matches. Germline CDR1 SNHLY, CDR2 FYNNEI. The CDR3 runs to 16 residues. CDR3 coding DNA: TGTGCCAGCAGTGAAGCGGGGGACAGGGCTTTTCAGCCCCAGCATTTT. Translated: CASSEAGDRAFQPQHF.

This clonotype appeared a few times. The V call is TRBV7-9, the J call TRBJ1-6; D ambiguous. CDR1 is SEHNR, CDR2 FQNEAQ, per germline (reference sequence). This CDR3 is built from 15 residues. V was trimmed by 0 bases and J by 8 bases, leaving 11 bases between them. CDR3 DNA sequence: TGTGCCAGCAGCTTAGCGACTGCTAAGGATTCACCCCTCCACTTT. This encodes CASSLATAKDSPLHF.

This clonotype occurred many times. The V and J genes are TRBV19 and TRBJ1-1; 9 nucleotides agree with TRBD1. With V trimmed by 7 bases and J by 0 bases, 6 bases remained unmatched. The CDR3 has 15 amino acids. Germline loops: CDR1 LNHDA, CDR2 SQIVND (reference sequence). The DNA for the CDR3 is TGTGCCAGTACCTCGAGGACAGGGGTGAACACTGAAGCTTTCTTT. Its protein product is CASTSRTGVNTEAFF.

The V gene is TRBV25-1, the J gene TRBJ2-2; D gene ambiguous. The germline V and J ends were trimmed by 4 bases and 4 bases, with 13 bases remaining between them. Germline lookup yields CDR1 MGHDK and CDR2 SYGVNS. This CDR3 spans 15 amino acids. In nucleotides, the CDR3 is TGTGCCAGCAGTGCCCCCTCTGCGCTCACCGGGGAGCTGTTTTTT. Translated, it gives CASSAPSALTGELFF.

In its sample, this clonotype was seen a few times. The genes are TRBV24-1 and TRBJ1-5; no clear D. V was cut by 7 bases and J by 6 bases, with 12 bases left in between. This CDR3 comprises 13 residues. Germline-derived CDR1 and CDR2 are KGHDR and SFDVKD. Written as DNA, the CDR3 is TGTGCCACCAGGGGCACGGTGGGTCAGCCCCAGCATTTT. Encoded protein: CATRGTVGQPQHF.

The rearrangement joins TRBV28 to TRBJ1-2; D unresolved. The V gene's germline CDR1 is MDHEN and CDR2 SYDVKM. V was pared by 1 base and J by 4 bases, with 7 bases between. The CDR3 loop spans 13 amino acids. CDR3 nucleotide sequence: TGTGCCAGCAGTTTATCCGGGCTCTATGGCTACACCTTC. Protein: CASSLSGLYGYTF.

This clonotype was found a few times. The V gene is TRBV19, the J gene TRBJ2-5; D unresolved. V lost 3 bases and J 5 bases, leaving 10 bases between the germline ends. This CDR3 spans 13 amino acids. CDR1 and CDR2 (germline): LNHDA, SQIVND (reference sequence). The DNA for the CDR3 is TGTGCCAGTAGTATTAACCATGGGGAGACCCAGTACTTC. It encodes CASSINHGETQYF.

The rearrangement uses TRBV5-1 and TRBJ2-2; 16 bases are a match to TRBD2. Trimming at V came to 4 bases and at J to 3 bases, leaving 9 bases not matched to a gene. CDR1 is SGHRS, CDR2 YFSETQ, per germline. The CDR3 extends over 19 amino acids. The CDR3 reads CASSPGTSGRAVDTGELFF. The CDR3, as DNA: TGCGCCAGCAGCCCCGGGACTAGCGGGAGGGCCGTCGACACCGGGGAGCTGTTTTTT.

Of note for this clonotype: One base away lies a much larger clone, so this may be a sequencing read error. CDR3 nucleotide sequence: TGTGCCAGCTCACCACCTCCAACGGGACCTTATGGCTACACCTTC. The encoded protein is CASSPPPTGPYGYTF. This sequence joins TRBV18 and TRBJ1-2; the D gene is possibly TRBD1 (5 bases). Germline loops: CDR1 KGHSH, CDR2 LQKENI. Trimming removed 0 bases from V and 5 bases from J, with 13 bases in between. This CDR3 region has 15 residues.

This clonotype was counted many times. The chain joins TRBV3-1 to TRBJ1-2, with 7 bases matching TRBD1. The CDR3 has 15 residues. Germline lookup yields CDR1 LGHDT and CDR2 YNNKEL (reference sequence). J gave up 5 bases and V 5 bases, and 11 bases lay outside the gene matches. For the CDR3, the DNA is TGTGCCAGCAGCATTCGACAGGGTGGGATTTATGGCTACACCTTC. It yields the protein CASSIRQGGIYGYTF.

This clonotype was recorded a few times. The chain is built from TRBV28 and TRBJ1-5; 7 bases are a match to TRBD1. This CDR3 is built from 19 residues. Germline V CDR1 and CDR2: MDHEN, SYDVKM. Losses at the gene ends were 2 bases for V and 2 bases for J; bases not matched to a gene: 15. CDR3 in amino acids: CASSLKWSGAGGGNQPQHF. The CDR3 nucleotides read TGTGCCAGCAGTTTAAAATGGTCGGGGGCAGGGGGTGGCAATCAGCCCCAGCATTTT.

This clonotype was found many times. The V gene is TRBV20-1, the J gene TRBJ2-1; TRBD1 or TRBD2 may be the D gene (5 bases each). Germline assignment: CDR1 DFQATT and CDR2 SNEGSKA (reference sequence). CDR3 length: 13 residues. CDR3 nucleotide sequence: TGCAGCGGACGGGACGTGGCGGACAATGAGCAGTTCTTC. Encoded protein: CSGRDVADNEQFF.

This clonotype was seen repeatedly, ten times or more. The V gene is TRBV30, the J gene TRBJ1-2; D might be TRBD1 (6 bases). V lost 1 base and J lost 8, with 17 bases in between. The CDR3 has 14 residues. Germline V gene lookup returns CDR1 GTSNPN and CDR2 SVGIG (reference sequence). In DNA, the CDR3 is TGTGCCTGGAGTGCGTTATGGGGGGCGCAGGGCTACACCTTC. Translation: CAWSALWGAQGYTF.

This clonotype was recorded once. This sequence joins TRBV20-1 and TRBJ2-7; TRBD2 might be the D (6 bases). V was cut by 7 bases and J by 2 bases, with 18 bases left in between. Per germline, CDR1 DFQATT and CDR2 SNEGSKA (reference sequence). The length of the CDR3 is 14 residues. In DNA, the CDR3 is TGCAGTGTGGAGGGGTGGAGCGAGCCCTACGAGCAGTACTTC. This sequence encodes CSVEGWSEPYEQYF.

This chain connects TRBV24-1 to TRBJ2-5; D tentatively reads TRBD1 or TRBD2 (6 bases each). V lost 5 bases, J lost 5 bases, and 14 bases lay in between. This CDR3 has 14 residues. The germline CDR1 and CDR2 sequences are KGHDR and SFDVKD. For the CDR3, the DNA is TGTGCCACCAGTGCCTTCGGGGGCCGGGAGACCCAGTACTTC. Translating gives CATSAFGGRETQYF.

A few counts support this clonotype. Here the CDR3 omits its conserved ending phenylalanine or tryptophan, so a read error is the likely source. This chain joins TRBV6-1 and TRBJ2-3, with D possibly being TRBD2 (6 bases). Per the germline V gene, CDR1 is MNHNS and CDR2 is SASEGT. This CDR3 contains 13 residues. The CDR3 is CASRERRVDTQYL. The CDR3 bases are TGTGCCAGCCGTGAGCGGAGGGTAGATACGCAGTATCTT.

In this sample, this clonotype turned up many times. The chain carries TRBV28 and TRBJ1-1; no clear D gene. Germline V gives CDR1 MDHEN, CDR2 SYDVKM. There are 16 residues in the CDR3. The germline V and J ends were trimmed by 1 base and 0 bases, with 12 bases remaining between them. The CDR3 nucleotides are TGTGCCAGCAGTTTATACGGGGTGTCAATGAACACTGAAGCTTTCTTT. Amino acid sequence: CASSLYGVSMNTEAFF.

This clonotype was counted ten times or more. The chain has TRBV18 and TRBJ1-1; possible D gene TRBD1, 5 bases. Trimming stripped 0 bases from V and 1 base from J, with 15 bases between. The CDR3 totals 17 residues. Germline values: CDR1 KGHSH, CDR2 LQKENI. As DNA, the CDR3 is TGTGCCAGCTCACCACCGGGGCCAGGGTTCAGGAACACTGAAGCTTTCTTT. It is translated as CASSPPGPGFRNTEAFF.

There are many counts of this clonotype. The rearrangement uses TRBV9 and TRBJ1-6; perhaps TRBD1 as D (5 bases). The CDR3 runs to 14 residues. V lost 2 bases and J 7 bases, leaving 10 bases between the germline ends. The germline V gene has CDR1 SGDLS and CDR2 YYNGEE. The DNA of the CDR3 is TGTGCCAGCAGCGTTGACCCAGGGAATTCACCCCTCCACTTT. Translation gives CASSVDPGNSPLHF.

V usage is TRBV20-1 and J usage is TRBJ1-5, with a possible D match to TRBD1 (5 bases). Per the germline V gene, CDR1 is DFQATT and CDR2 is SNEGSKA (reference sequence). V gave up 0 bases and J gave up 6 bases, with 12 bases separating them. There are 14 residues in the CDR3. For the CDR3, the DNA is TGCAGTGCTAGAGATGTGGGGGTCATTCAGCCCCAGCATTTT. Its translation: CSARDVGVIQPQHF.

The chain has TRBV28 and TRBJ2-1; D perhaps matches TRBD2 (6 bases). The CDR3 is made up of 14 amino acids. Trimming removed 2 bases from V and 7 bases from J, with 12 bases in between. Germline V CDR1 and CDR2: MDHEN, SYDVKM. The DNA of the CDR3 is TGTGCCAGCAGTTTACCGGGACTGATTAATGAGCAGTTCTTC. Encoded protein: CASSLPGLINEQFF. Full variable domain (missing parts from reference TRBV28 and TRBJ2-1): DVKVTQSSRYLVKRTGEKVFLECVQDMDHENMFWYRQDPGLGLRLIYFSYDVKMKEKGDIPEGYSVSREKKERFSLILESASTNQTSMYLCASSLPGLINEQFFGPGTRLTVL.

This clonotype was counted a few times. V and J are TRBV18 and TRBJ2-7; D is possibly TRBD2 (6 bases). CDR1 is KGHSH and CDR2 is LQKENI in the germline V gene. Trimming took off 8 bases at V and 5 bases at J, with 19 bases between the two ends. This CDR3 comprises 14 residues. The CDR3 region has the DNA TGTGCCAGCCATGGGGGGAGGTCAGTCCACGAGCAGTACTTC. Translation: CASHGGRSVHEQYF.

This clonotype came up many times. This chain connects TRBV28 to TRBJ1-1; TRBD1 matches at 8 bases. Germline loops: CDR1 MDHEN, CDR2 SYDVKM. With 8 bases clipped from V and 8 bases from J, the junction kept 13 bases outside the gene matches. The CDR3 totals 14 residues. The CDR3 nucleotides read TGTGCCAGCGGAATGACAGGGGCCGCCAGGGAAGCTTTCTTT. Its translation: CASGMTGAAREAFF.